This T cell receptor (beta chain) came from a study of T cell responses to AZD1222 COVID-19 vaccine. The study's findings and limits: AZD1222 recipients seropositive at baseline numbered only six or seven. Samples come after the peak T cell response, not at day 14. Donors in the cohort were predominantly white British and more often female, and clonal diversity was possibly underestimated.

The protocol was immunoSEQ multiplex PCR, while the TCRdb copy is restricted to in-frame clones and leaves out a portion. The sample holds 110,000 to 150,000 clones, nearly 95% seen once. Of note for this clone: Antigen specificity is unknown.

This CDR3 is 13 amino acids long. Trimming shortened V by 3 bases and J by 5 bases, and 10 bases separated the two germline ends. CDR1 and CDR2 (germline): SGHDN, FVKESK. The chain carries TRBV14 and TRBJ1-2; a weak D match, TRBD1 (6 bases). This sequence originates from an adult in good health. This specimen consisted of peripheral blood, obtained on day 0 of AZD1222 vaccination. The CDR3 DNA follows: TGTGCCAGCAGCCAGGGGGCCGCTTATGGCTACACCTTC. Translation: CASSQGAAYGYTF.